This TCR beta chain was observed in a study of cytomegalovirus exposure and HLA in healthy donors. Study results and limitations: Roughly even sequencing depth across donors was the assumption behind the presence/absence analyses.

PCR amplification relied on 60 Vbeta primers (plus 13 Jbeta primers). Generated by immunoSEQ multiplex PCR, the TCRdb table keeps only in-frame clones and is missing some. The table has 99,000 or so clones, about 80% seen once; the top ten hold roughly 1.9%. Turning to this clone: Antigen specificity is unknown.

Sequences were obtained from PBMCs. This TCR was sampled from a man younger than 40 in good health and CMV-seronegative.

CDR3 loop: CASSFSPWGDRGLGGYTF. CDR3 coding DNA: TGTGCCAGCAGTTTTTCCCCTTGGGGTGACAGGGGGTTGGGCGGCTACACCTTC. The chain couples TRBV27 to TRBJ1-2; 9 bases line up with TRBD1. With 3 bases clipped from V and 8 bases from J, the junction kept 19 bases outside the gene matches. Germline loops: CDR1 MNHEY, CDR2 SMNVEV (reference sequence). CDR3 length equals 18 residues.